These 19 T cell receptor beta chains share one sample of origin, sequenced in a study of blood T cell repertoires in COVID-19. Only in-frame clones appear in the TCRdb table, and some are missing; sequencing was by immunoSEQ multiplex PCR. Here the sample spans roughly 260,000 clones, roughly 86% being singletons. The material sequenced was peripheral blood. The origin of the receptors is a woman aged 25 to 39 with COVID-19, enrolled during active disease.

The J gene is TRBJ1-5, the V gene TRBV19, with 8 bases lining up with TRBD1. Trimming at V came to 1 base and at J to 3 bases, leaving 8 bases not matched to a gene. Germline values: CDR1 LNHDA, CDR2 SQIVND (reference sequence). CDR3 length: 17 residues. The CDR3 loop is CASSIAWGGQVNQPQHF. In DNA form, the CDR3 reads TGTGCCAGTAGTATAGCATGGGGGGGACAGGTCAATCAGCCCCAGCATTTT.

The sample holds one count of this clone. This chain joins TRBV6-5 and TRBJ1-2; D is unresolved. Germline assignment: CDR1 MNHEY and CDR2 SVGAGI. The ends were cut back, 2 bases at V and 5 bases at J, with 9 bases in the middle. This CDR3 comprises 13 residues. The CDR3 spells CASSYPAGYGYTF. CDR3 in DNA: TGTGCCAGCAGTTACCCGGCGGGGTATGGCTACACCTTC.

The J gene is TRBJ1-2, the V gene TRBV3-1 (or the pseudogene TRBV3-2); TRBD1 matches at 9 bases. The germline gives CDR1 LGHDT, CDR2 YNNKEL (reference sequence). The junction had 9 bases not matched to a gene; V was cut back by 4 bases and J by 3 bases. This CDR3 is 16 amino acids long. This CDR3 reads CASSPVPGQGHYGYTF. In nucleotides, the CDR3 is TGTGCCAGCAGCCCGGTCCCTGGACAGGGGCACTATGGCTACACCTTC.

The J gene is TRBJ2-7, the V gene TRBV19; 8 bases match TRBD2. CDR3 length: 15 amino acids. The trim removed 3 bases at V and 3 bases at J, leaving 7 bases unmatched. CDR1 is LNHDA, CDR2 SQIVND, per germline (reference sequence). CDR3 residues: CASSIVSGNYYEQYF. The CDR3 nucleotides read TGTGCCAGTAGTATTGTTAGCGGGAATTACTACGAGCAGTACTTC.

V and J are TRBV6-5 and TRBJ1-3; D call uncertain. Germline CDR1 reads MNHEY; CDR2 reads SVGAGI. CDR3 length: 14 amino acids. The V and J ends lost 7 bases and 2 bases respectively, with 12 bases between them. CDR3 residues: CASTPGLTGNTIYF. CDR3 in DNA: TGTGCCAGCACTCCGGGTCTGACTGGAAACACCATATATTTT.

The rearrangement links TRBV11-2 to TRBJ2-7; D not resolved. Trimming pared 1 base from V and 3 bases from J, leaving 13 bases between. The CDR3 is 15 residues long. Germline V gene sequence: CDR1 SGHAT, CDR2 FQNNGV. Written as DNA, the CDR3 is TGTGCCAGCAGCTTAGGAAGCGTGCTCTACTACGAGCAGTACTTC. The encoded protein is CASSLGSVLYYEQYF.

CDR3 nucleotide sequence: TGTGCCAGTAGTATGTCTCAGGCTAGCACAGATACGCAGTATTTT. Its translation is CASSMSQASTDTQYF. The chain is built from TRBV19 and TRBJ2-3; no clear D. This CDR3 spans 15 amino acids. The germline V gene encodes CDR1 LNHDA and CDR2 SQIVND (reference sequence). Trimming left V 3 bases short and J 0 bases short, with 10 bases between.

This clone was counted a single time. The chain employs TRBV6-1 and TRBJ2-7; the D gene is possibly TRBD2 (6 bases). This CDR3 is built from 17 residues. The germline V gene encodes CDR1 MNHNS and CDR2 SASEGT. Trimming left V 0 bases short and J 2 bases short, with 17 bases between. The CDR3 here is CASSEADYGNYPYEQYF. In DNA, the CDR3 is TGTGCCAGCAGTGAAGCGGACTACGGGAATTACCCCTACGAGCAGTACTTC.

This chain uses TRBV29-1 with TRBJ1-2; D not certain. Germline CDR1 is SQVTM and CDR2 is ANQGSEA. The V end lost 5 bases, the J end lost 2 bases, and 12 bases lay between the germline ends. This CDR3 spans 13 amino acids. The CDR3, as DNA: TGCAGCGTTCCCCTTGACGGGAACTATGGCTACACCTTC. Translated: CSVPLDGNYGYTF. The whole variable domain, remainder taken from reference TRBV29-1 and TRBJ1-2, is SAVISQKPSRDICQRGTSLTIQCQVDSQVTMMFWYRQQPGQSLTLIATANQGSEATYESGFVIDKFPISRPNLTFSTLTVSNMSPEDSSIYLCSVPLDGNYGYTFGSGTRLTVV.

The V gene is TRBV5-4, the J gene TRBJ1-2, with 8 bases fitting TRBD1. V gave up 4 bases and J gave up 7 bases; unmatched junction bases: 6. Germline V gene lookup returns CDR1 SGHNT and CDR2 YYREEE (reference sequence). This CDR3 is 13 amino acids long. Written as DNA, the CDR3 is TGTGCCAGCAGCGGGGACAGGATAGGTGGCTACACCTTC. It is translated as CASSGDRIGGYTF.

The gene calls are TRBV28 and TRBJ1-5; a possible D gene is TRBD1 (5 bases). Germline values: CDR1 MDHEN, CDR2 SYDVKM. The V gene lost 3 bases and the J gene lost 5 bases, with 11 bases spanning the gap. This CDR3 region has 14 residues. In DNA, the CDR3 is TGTGCCAGCAGTTTGCCTACCAGGGATCAGCCCCAGCATTTT. Protein sequence: CASSLPTRDQPQHF.

This clone was detected ten times or more. J is TRBJ2-1 and V is TRBV5-6; 7 positions agree with TRBD2. The ends lost 0 bases at V and 0 bases at J; junction bases unmatched: 9. This CDR3 is built from 18 residues. Germline CDR1 and CDR2: SGHDT and YYEEEE. CDR3 residues: CASSLALASGSSYNEQFF. CDR3 nucleotides: TGTGCCAGCAGCTTGGCCCTGGCTAGCGGTAGCTCCTACAATGAGCAGTTCTTC.

The chain uses TRBV7-3 and TRBJ2-3; 8 nucleotides align to TRBD2. This CDR3 region has 14 residues. Germline trimming cut 5 bases from V and 2 bases from J; bases unmatched to any gene: 3. Germline V CDR1 and CDR2: SGHTA, FQGTGA. Here the CDR3 reads CASSLAGATDTQYF. CDR3 sequence (DNA): TGTGCCAGCAGCCTAGCGGGCGCCACAGATACGCAGTATTTT.

The chain employs TRBV18 and TRBJ1-2; D is perhaps TRBD1 (6 bases). Trimming left V 0 bases short and J 6 bases short, with 14 bases between. Germline CDR1 KGHSH, CDR2 LQKENI. The CDR3 runs to 15 residues. The CDR3 nucleotides read TGTGCCAGCTCACCACCTGAGAGGGGGTGGAATGGCTACACCTTC. It codes for CASSPPERGWNGYTF.

The chain links TRBV2 to TRBJ1-3; D ambiguous. The V gene's germline CDR1 is SNHLY and CDR2 FYNNEI. The V end was cut by 11 bases, the J end by 2 bases, with 13 bases between. This CDR3 contains 13 residues. The CDR3 sequence is CAAQKKAGNTIYF. In DNA, the CDR3 is TGTGCCGCCCAGAAAAAAGCTGGAAACACCATATATTTT.

The V and J genes are TRBV18 and TRBJ2-5, with TRBD2 matching over 7 bases. Germline lookup yields CDR1 KGHSH and CDR2 LQKENI. The length of the CDR3 is 13 residues. The trim removed 4 bases at V and 4 bases at J, leaving 3 bases unmatched. The CDR3 spells CASSLWEGETQYF. Written as DNA, the CDR3 is TGTGCCAGCTCACTCTGGGAGGGAGAGACCCAGTACTTC.

V gene TRBV18 combines with J gene TRBJ2-7; TRBD2 matches at 11 bases. J gave up 3 bases and V 3 bases, and 10 bases lay outside the gene matches. Germline V lookup: CDR1 KGHSH, CDR2 LQKENI. The CDR3 runs to 17 residues. The CDR3 is CASSPSRLAGSRYEQYF. In nucleotides, the CDR3 is TGTGCCAGCTCACCGAGTAGACTAGCGGGATCCCGCTACGAGCAGTACTTC. The full variable domain, its missing parts supplied by reference TRBV18 and TRBJ2-7, is NAGVMQNPRHLVRRRGQEARLRCSPMKGHSHVYWYRQLPEEGLKFMVYLQKENIIDESGMPKERFSAEFPKEGPSILRIQQVVRGDSAAYFCASSPSRLAGSRYEQYFGPGTRLTVT.

This chain uses TRBV28 with TRBJ2-5; 9 bases align to TRBD2. Per germline, CDR1 MDHEN and CDR2 SYDVKM. This CDR3 is 19 amino acids long. The trim removed 3 bases at V and 8 bases at J, leaving 22 bases unmatched. CDR3 nucleotide sequence: TGTGCCAGCAGTTTGGGCAGGCGCGGGAGGGGGACGGGATCCAGTACCCAGTACTTC. Its translation: CASSLGRRGRGTGSSTQYF.

CDR3 loop: CASRTVGGGNSPLHF. As DNA, the CDR3 is TGTGCCAGTAGGACCGTCGGGGGAGGAAATTCACCCCTCCACTTT. This chain connects TRBV19 to TRBJ1-6; D may be TRBD1 (5 bases). V lost 6 bases and J 7 bases, leaving 16 bases between the germline ends. This CDR3 spans 15 amino acids. Germline-derived CDR1 and CDR2 are LNHDA and SQIVND (reference sequence).